This is a list of T cell receptor beta chains from one sample in a study of spatial heterogeneity in lung cancer. One entry per CDR3 protein, called by TCRdb with MiXCR from the 5' RACE reads. The table lists thousands of distinct CDR3 sequences, over 4% of them singletons, with around 25% in the top ten. Sequencing was performed on lung tumor tissue, taken at surgery. The receptor source for this set is a male donor with early-stage non-small cell lung cancer. Each CDR3 is given with its conserved first and last residue. Each record gives: V gene, J gene, clone size, D gene, CDR3 protein, CDR3 DNA. D genes are given only for firm matches. Clone size appears in some rows only: once, few, many, or a class for an expanded clone.

TRBV19	TRBJ1-1	medium-sized	.	CASSIAGTGYTEAFF	TGTGCCAGTAGTATAGCCGGGACGGGATACACTGAAGCTTTCTTT
TRBV11-1	TRBJ2-5	.	TRBD1	CASSSQGEWGETQYF	TGTGCCAGCAGCTCGCAGGGGGAGTGGGGAGAGACCCAGTACTTC
TRBV16	TRBJ2-7	medium-sized	.	CASSPTVTVSYEQYF	TGTGCCAGCAGTCCGACAGTCACGGTCTCCTACGAGCAGTACTTC
TRBV3-1	TRBJ1-2	medium-sized	TRBD1	CASSPSWGTGVGYTF	TGTGCCAGCAGCCCCTCCTGGGGGACAGGGGTCGGCTACACCTTC
TRBV29-1	TRBJ2-3	medium-sized	TRBD2	CSVRTSGSWDTQYF	TGCAGCGTAAGGACTAGCGGGAGTTGGGATACGCAGTATTTT
TRBV5-1	TRBJ2-5	few	TRBD2	CASGTSGREETQYF	TGCGCCAGCGGGACTAGCGGGAGGGAGGAGACCCAGTACTTC
TRBV5-4	TRBJ2-7	many	TRBD1	CASSDRVGLYEQYF	TGTGCCAGCAGCGACAGGGTCGGGTTGTACGAGCAGTACTTC
TRBV6-5	TRBJ1-2	medium-sized	TRBD1	CASSYTTGRYGYTF	TGTGCCAGCAGTTACACGACAGGGAGATATGGCTACACCTTC
TRBV14	TRBJ1-5	medium-sized	.	CASSQDWEQPQHF	TGTGCCAGCAGCCAAGATTGGGAGCAGCCCCAGCATTTT
TRBV27	TRBJ2-7	many	.	CASSQVGASYEQYF	TGTGCCAGCAGTCAGGTGGGGGCATCCTACGAGCAGTACTTC
TRBV20-1	TRBJ2-3	few	TRBD2	CSATGGRAGTDTQYF	TGCAGTGCTACGGGCGGGAGGGCCGGGACAGATACGCAGTATTTT
TRBV27	TRBJ1-5	medium-sized	.	CASSLRGARVSQPQHF	TGTGCCAGCAGCCTAAGGGGGGCGCGGGTCTCTCAGCCCCAGCATTTT
TRBV6-6	TRBJ1-5	many	.	CASSKPPTNHYSNQPQHF	TGTGCCAGCAGTAAGCCCCCGACAAACCACTATAGCAATCAGCCCCAGCATTTT
TRBV28	TRBJ2-7	medium-sized	.	CASSLRHGGRLYEQYF	TGTGCCAGCAGTTTAAGGCATGGGGGCAGACTCTACGAGCAGTACTTC
TRBV5-6	TRBJ2-1	.	TRBD1	CASSFGTGAYNEQFF	TGTGCCAGCAGCTTCGGGACAGGAGCCTACAATGAGCAGTTCTTC
TRBV21-1	TRBJ2-1	medium-sized	.	CASSKGAGGPYNEQFF	TGTGCCAGCAGCAAAGGTGCGGGAGGGCCCTACAATGAGCAGTTCTTC
TRBV25-1	TRBJ2-7	many	.	CASSDGYVGSYEQYF	TGTGCCAGCAGTGATGGGTACGTCGGGTCCTACGAGCAGTACTTC
TRBV28	TRBJ1-5	many	TRBD1	CAGDTGTGLNQPQHF	TGTGCCGGCGACACCGGGACAGGGCTCAATCAGCCCCAGCATTTT